This is a list of T cell receptor beta chains from one sample in a study of blood T cell repertoires in COVID-19. Profiled with immunoSEQ multiplex PCR; TCRdb holds only in-frame clones, not every one. The sample yields some 200,000 clones, approximately 81% seen once. The source material was peripheral blood. These TCRs come from a woman aged 80 or over with active or convalescent COVID-19. Each CDR3 is given with its conserved first and last residue. Not all rows give a size; the values are once, few, many and, for expanded clones, a class.

clone_size,cdr3_length,v_call,cdr3_aa
.,14,TRBV18,CASSIDRDRGEAFF
.,14,TRBV6-5,CASRKVDRDKPQHF
.,15,TRBV28,CASSLRAMTNEKLFF
.,17,TRBV5-1,CASSQTGGNPSTDTQYF
.,15,TRBV28,CASSFFGGANTEAFF
.,14,TRBV5-4,CASSLGAFQETQYF
.,16,TRBV7-3,CASSSRLAGDAGELFF
.,14,TRBV5-1,CASSLPSGTDTQYF
.,11,TRBV19,CASTHIGELFF
.,14,TRBV28,CASSPAGSNEKLFF
.,14,TRBV7-9,CASIPTSGANVLTF
.,15,TRBV25-1,CASSEYRQGNEKLFF
.,15,TRBV5-4,CASSPGGGPSGAIYF
.,16,TRBV9,CASSPHLGGADQPQHF
.,13,TRBV19,CASTTTGYGGYTF
few,16,TRBV6-2/TRBV6-3,CASSYLFTSGRETQYF
.,16,TRBV18,CASSPQLSGGVYEQFF
.,15,TRBV3-1/TRBV3-2,CASSQDPFNTDTQYF
.,16,TRBV10-3,CAINSGTGQGHTEAFF
.,16,TRBV7-2,CASSLANPGFWYGYTF
.,14,TRBV4-3,CASSQDRDYYGYTF
.,15,TRBV7-2,CASSLARQGAKGYTF
.,15,TRBV2,CASSDRGSDGNTIYF
.,20,TRBV19,CASSTSGTGLQRSSYNEQFF
.,16,TRBV19,CASSIREGRSYNEQFF
.,12,TRBV7-3,CASSDAGNEQFF
.,15,TRBV7-8,CASSLGWTGSYEQYF
once,15,TRBV5-1,CASRFQGAAGDTQYF
few,14,TRBV10-3,CAISEWGQNTEAFF
.,15,TRBV7-2,CAVGRELAGTGELFF
.,19,TRBV9,CASSAPGTSGGGSYNEQFF
.,15,TRBV7-9,CASSSTGDRGYEQYF
.,14,TRBV7-9,CASSPREGSYGYTF
.,21,TRBV7-7,CASSLAKWGPGLAGDWYEQYF
.,14,TRBV6-6,CASSGQNLYQPQHF